This T cell receptor beta chain was captured by sequencing in a study of cytomegalovirus exposure and HLA in healthy donors (dated by TCRdb to the late 2010s). In terms of the full investigation: According to an earlier analysis of around 600 of the donors, 150 million to 200 million T cells yielded 117 million unique TCR beta sequences and about 300 Gb of sequence data. About 280 gigabases of sequencing data and around 80 million unique TCR sequences made up an early release that covered fewer than 650 HLA-typed donors. The genetic ancestry cluster associated with self-reported Caucasian donors included about 84% of the 300 to 400 genotyped donors. The study was designed to test whether signatures of past pathogen exposure could be identified by cataloging public T cell receptors. The T cell repertoires of under 700 subjects were profiled by immunosequencing and related to cytomegalovirus serostatus. In addition to the first cohort of around 670 subjects, a separate validation cohort of around 110 different subjects was used. To predict cytomegalovirus infection status, the study combined high-throughput TCR immunosequencing, statistical association of individual TCRs with disease status, and machine learning. A later analysis re-examined previously published TCR beta repertoires from more than 650 donors and added high-resolution HLA genotyping to investigate patterns of TCR occurrence. In the later analysis, no new phenotypic data were used to find candidate immune exposures; instead, reliance was placed on TCR beta sequences and their occurrence across donors. An earlier analysis of around 540 of the donors applied high-throughput TCR beta sequencing to assess whether each TCR beta V gene segment acted as functional or pseudogenic. Alongside the repertoire data, information on donor age, sex, ethnicity and CMV serostatus was compiled. In a later genetic analysis, genome-wide SNP genotypes for about 60% of the 666 donors were used, and that subset was treated as a discovery cohort. Every discovery cohort repertoire had been produced on one sequencing platform. Both class I and class II loci were covered by HLA typing, at four-digit resolution. Typing coverage differed by locus: A, B, C, DRB1 and DQB1 were typed in about 620-630 donors, DQA1 in 522, DPA1 in around 600, and DPB1 in roughly 450. Five DR-DQ haplotypes were handled as single units for association and clustering because linkage in the cohort was strong. Among roughly 400 genotyped donors of the cohort, an average of roughly 230,000 unique TCR beta nucleotide sequences was sequenced per donor, of which approximately 19% were non-productive. The full study reports these points: Compared with the approximately 720-donor mean, donors in an Asian-associated ancestry cluster had fewer N-insertions in productive TCRs, according to a later genetic analysis. Because HLA typing was unavailable for some donors at each locus, only the typed subset was used in association tests. The authors suggested that the approach could potentially be generalized to other disease states and immunological phenotypes. A further reported finding was that TCR beta sequences accurately predicted the HLA-A and HLA-B alleles for most subjects in the first cohort. In a later analysis, several top co-occurrence clusters were reported to appear linked to parvovirus B19, influenza, CMV and Epstein-Barr virus. Immune exposure information for the cohort was limited to CMV serostatus. When HLA alleles, especially DR and DQ, strongly co-occurred, TCR associations were difficult to assign to individual alleles. Roughly uniform sequencing depth across donors was assumed in presence/absence analyses, although this assumption may not hold. The classifier was reported to diagnose cytomegalovirus status with high specificity and sensitivity in both the original and validation cohorts. An earlier analysis of 587 of the donors showed that most TCR beta V segments appeared in productive rearrangements either about 90% or about 30% of the time, which broadly matched IMGT annotations. A group of highly shared sequence variants was considered likely to be a technical artifact of the sequencing pipeline. Across donors, most TCR sequences were observed very rarely, whereas some public TCRs were present in many individuals. The study gave a list of under 200 TCR beta chains associated with cytomegalovirus. In a later analysis, HLA-associated TCR beta chains showed more clonal expansion and lower generation probabilities than non-associated chains that were equally common. Because the 87-base-pair reads could not distinguish some IMGT-functional V segments, including TRBV6-2 and TRBV6-3, those segments were excluded. In vitro tests confirmed that three of the cytomegalovirus-associated TCR beta chains recognize cytomegalovirus antigens. A later analysis associated 16,951 TCR beta sequences with specific HLA alleles at a false discovery rate of 0.05. The cohort was sequenced for TCR beta chains only, and without alpha or paired-chain data the features that could be detected were limited. Linkage disequilibrium might explain the correlated functional status among segregating V segments, but an unknown experimental factor could not be ruled out. Most CMV-associated TCR beta chains appeared to be HLA-restricted in a later analysis, and the HLA associations seemed to be driven largely by CMV exposure. In a later analysis, TCR association rates were found to vary across HLA loci, with the most associated TCRs seen for DRB1 alleles and the fewest for HLA-C alleles. The earlier analysis of about 600 of the donors excluded 15 to 20 rarely observed V segments, including chromosome 9 orphons, because counts were too low. In a later genetic analysis, a missense DCLRE1C variant was associated with V-gene and J-gene trimming of TCR beta chains, and the association was replicated in an independent cohort.

The cohort consisted of more than 650 healthy bone marrow donors. At the time of sampling, all cohort members were nominally healthy, though unrecorded immune exposures were likely present. The donor tested CMV seronegative and was one of the 352 seronegative cohort members. Each donor provided a peripheral blood sample, and peripheral blood mononuclear cells were used for TCR beta sequencing. Genomic DNA extraction from the blood cell samples was performed with the Qiagen DNeasy Blood Extraction Kit. CDR1 and CDR2, looked up from the germline V gene, are MNHNS and SASEGT. The CDR3 sequence holds 14 residues, the cysteine and phenylalanine included. Only CDR3 DNA is held: 42 bases, read in frame from base 1. The V and J ends are trimmed by 6 bases and 0 bases, leaving 10 bases between them. The protocol used for the library was the immunoSEQ multiplex PCR assay. A mixture of 60 forward primers for TCR Vbeta segments and 13 reverse primers for TCR Jbeta segments was used in the multiplex PCR. The CDR3 region of rearranged TCR beta genes was amplified from genomic DNA by a multiplex PCR assay. Amplified TCR beta libraries were sequenced as 87-base-pair reads on the Illumina HiSeq System. The source study handled its data this way. A later analysis counted tens of millions of unique TCR beta chains across the 650 to 800 repertoires, and some 11 million of these chains were shared by at least two donors. A nearest-neighbor algorithm error-corrected the raw reads and collapsed the reads into unique sequences, merging closely related sequences to remove PCR and sequencing errors. CDR3 sequences were aligned to IMGT reference sequences to assign V, D and J gene segments. Each retained sequence needed at least a six-nucleotide match to both a V gene segment and a J gene segment. A rearrangement was called productive if the CDR3 had no stop codons and remained in frame with V and J, and every other rearrangement was called non-productive. CDR3 was defined by IMGT convention, running from the second conserved V-encoded cysteine to the conserved J-encoded phenylalanine. Sequences without an unambiguous match to a single V gene segment were excluded from the earlier analysis of about 600 of the donors. An earlier analysis of several hundred of the donors called V segments functional above 56.7% productive rearrangements and segregating when the between-donor standard deviation exceeded 5%. A statistical classification framework was built for diagnosing cytomegalovirus status from the catalog of TCR beta chain sequences. A later analysis assigned V and J genes by comparing TCR nucleotide sequences with IMGT/GENE-DB human TR gene sequences. In a later analysis, CDR3 sequences and most-parsimonious VDJ recombination scenarios were assigned using the TCRdist pipeline. In a later analysis, every TCR beta chain was defined by the combination of its CDR3 amino acid sequence and its V-gene family, and reads without a unique V-gene family were dropped. As a way to deal with suspected cross-contamination and a sequencing artifact, a later analysis dropped 450 to 600 nucleotide sequences that were highly shared and had low generation probability. For each public chain, a later analysis derived a clonal expansion index from normalized ranks of inferred template counts within each repertoire. A later analysis computed generation probabilities with a VDJ recombination model fitted to out-of-frame rearrangements, and checked the results against IGoR. In a later analysis, TCR-TCR, TCR-HLA and TCR-CMV co-occurrence was scored with hypergeometric tests, and a repertoire-size bias correction was applied to TCR pairs. In a later analysis, false discovery rates were estimated by permuting HLA or CMV assignments 20 times. In a later analysis, co-occurring TCRs were grouped using DBSCAN, and TCRdist sequence similarity was added for clustering within HLA-allele-positive subsets. Co-occurrence clustering excluded repertoires with fewer than 30,000 or more than 120,000 public chains, plus five with anomalous nucleotide sharing. TCRdb mirrors the immuneACCESS table, restricted to in-frame sequences. Some clones are absent from its copies; in checked studies, under half trace to an unresolved V gene, and the reason for the others is unknown. V, J and clone size are taken as reported in that table, and D and trimming were inferred from the DNA itself. This sample is represented by some 140,000 clones; more than 75% of them were singletons. The top ten clones comprise about 2.2% of the sample.

Remarks on this clone: Its target antigen remains unknown. No much larger clone is present one base from it, and per-base qualities are unavailable.

The rearrangement combines TRBV6-1 with TRBJ2-3; a weak D assignment points to TRBD1 (6 bases agree). Sequenced material: PBMCs. This sequence originates from a man under 40 in good health and CMV-seronegative. The DNA sequence is TGTGCCAGCAGACCGGGACACAGCACAGATACGCAGTATTTT. Protein translation: CASRPGHSTDTQYF.